In its sample, the clone carrying this T cell receptor beta chain was seen many times. Antigen unknown. The sample comes from a study of read filtering for tumor transcriptome and immune sequencing. Across the whole study: R-ISS stage counts were 8 or 9 for I, around 17 for II, roughly seven for III. Findings and caveats of the study: Correlation between methods rose after single-read clonotypes were removed. Even smaller IR-seq throughput identified most shared clonotypes.

This library used approximately 390 ng RNA and molecular barcoded adaptors spanning alpha/delta and beta/gamma chains. TCRdb recomputed calls from the reads with MiXCR, one row per CDR3 protein. The data hold nearly 60,000 distinct CDR3 sequences, with 9% to 15% observed a single time. Germline CDR1 is SGHTA and CDR2 is FQGNSA. Losses at the gene ends were 1 base for V and 3 bases for J; bases not matched to a gene: 3. The CDR3 spans 14 residues. The material sequenced was a population of CD138-negative cells sorted from bone marrow. The chain joins TRBV7-2 to TRBJ2-7; 7 nucleotides match TRBD1. The source is a donor aged 40 or older with multiple myeloma. The CDR3 sequence is CASSLDRGNYEQYF. In DNA form, the CDR3 reads TGTGCCAGCAGCTTAGACAGGGGAAACTACGAGCAGTACTTC.